This TCR beta chain was obtained from a study of CD8+CD57+ T cells in acquired aplastic anemia. Study information: Yields of DNA that came from sorted CD4+ and CD8+ cells averaged about 2.9 ug.

The patients chosen for sequencing had shown expansion of CD8+CD57+ cells (detected by flow cytometry). Severe acquired aplastic anemia was present in every patient. The blood sampling took place in patients who had so far received no therapy. TCR beta VDJ and CDR3 profiling used genomic DNA as template. Via MiXCR, TCRdb re-called the reads, giving one row per CDR3 protein. Here the sample spans roughly 190,000 distinct CDR3 sequences, approximately 48% being singletons. The length of the CDR3 is 15 residues. Between the trimmed V and J ends, which lost 7 bases and 6 bases, there was a span of 20 bases. Germline CDR1 LNHDA, CDR2 SQIVND (reference sequence). This clonotype was found many times. Its antigen remains unknown. General study points: Patients and controls were found to share twenty-nine CD8+ CDR3 sequences.

The rearrangement uses TRBV19 and TRBJ2-3; no reliable D call. The receptor was isolated from a human donor with aplastic anemia. The specimen was sorted CD4+, CD8+, or CD8+CD57+ T cells (not recorded which) from PBMCs. The CDR3 DNA follows: TGTGCCAGTACAGCGATGGGATCCCGGAAGGATACGCAGTATTTT. This gives the protein CASTAMGSRKDTQYF. The complete variable domain, with remaining parts taken from reference TRBV19 and TRBJ2-3, reads DGGITQSPKYLFRKEGQNVTLSCEQNLNHDAMYWYRQDPGQGLRLIYYSQIVNDFQKGDIAEGYSVSREKKESFPLTVTSAQKNPTAFYLCASTAMGSRKDTQYFGPGTRLTVL.